The clone carrying this TCR beta chain was counted a single time. cDNA serving as the sequencing template came from extracted, reverse transcribed RNA. Only in-frame clones appear in the TCRdb table, and some are missing; sequencing was by immunoSEQ multiplex PCR. The sample has 140,000 to 150,000 clones, 40% to 65% seen once. This specimen belongs to a study of CD8+ T cells in alopecia areata. Study details: For the treated group, dosing was oral tofacitinib at 5 to 10 mg twice daily.

The V gene lost 0 bases and the J gene lost 3 bases, with 10 bases spanning the gap. The CDR3 consists of 15 residues. Germline CDR1 MGHRA, CDR2 YSYEKL. Lesional scalp punch biopsies and peripheral blood were collected from alopecia areata patients. This rearrangement joins TRBV4-1 to TRBJ2-3; D remains ambiguous. The receptor was isolated from a human donor with alopecia areata. The starting material was CD4+ T cells sorted from blood, obtained at week 0. The CDR3 DNA follows: TGCGCCAGCAGCCAAGAGGGCGTGGGGACAGATACGCAGTATTTT. Translated: CASSQEGVGTDTQYF.